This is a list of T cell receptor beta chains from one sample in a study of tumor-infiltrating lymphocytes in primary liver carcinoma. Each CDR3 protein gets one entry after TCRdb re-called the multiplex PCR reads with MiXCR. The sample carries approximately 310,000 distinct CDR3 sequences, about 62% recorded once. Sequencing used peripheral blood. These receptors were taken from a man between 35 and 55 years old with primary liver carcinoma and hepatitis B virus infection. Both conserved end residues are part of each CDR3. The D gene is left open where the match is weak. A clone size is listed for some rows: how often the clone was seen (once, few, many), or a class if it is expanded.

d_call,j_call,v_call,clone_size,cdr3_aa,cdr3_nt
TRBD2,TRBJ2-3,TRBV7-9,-,CASSLLAGDLDTQYF,TGTGCCAGCAGCCTGCTAGCGGGAGATCTAGATACGCAGTATTTT
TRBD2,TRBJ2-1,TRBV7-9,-,CASSVASGNEQFF,TGTGCCAGCAGCGTCGCTAGCGGCAATGAGCAGTTCTTC
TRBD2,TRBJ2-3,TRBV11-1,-,CASSFCGRWSTDTQYF,TGTGCCAGCAGCTTTTGCGGGAGATGGAGCACAGATACGCAGTATTTT
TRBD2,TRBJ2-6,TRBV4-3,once,CASSFGLAGIYGTNVLTF,TGCGCCAGCAGTTTCGGACTAGCGGGAATTTATGGGACCAACGTCCTGACTTTC
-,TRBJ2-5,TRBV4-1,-,CASIQDLYLQETQYF,TGCGCCAGCATCCAAGATCTTTACTTGCAAGAGACCCAATACTTC
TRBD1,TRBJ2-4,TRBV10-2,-,CASKSPGTEDIQYF,TGCGCCAGCAAAAGCCCCGGGACAGAAGACATTCAGTACTTC
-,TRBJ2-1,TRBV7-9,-,CASSLGAVYNEQFF,TGTGCCAGCAGCTTAGGTGCGGTTTACAATGAGCAGTTCTTC
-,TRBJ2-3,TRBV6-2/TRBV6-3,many,CASRGQFEGPWTQYF,TGTGCCAGCAGAGGACAGTTTGAGGGACCATGGACGCAGTATTTT
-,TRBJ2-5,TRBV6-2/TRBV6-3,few,CASSHRIPQETQYF,TGTGCCAGCAGTCATCGGATACCCCAAGAGACCCAGTACTTC
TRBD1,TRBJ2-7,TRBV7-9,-,CASSLDHHWDRLYEQYF,TGTGCCAGCAGCTTAGACCATCATTGGGACAGACTCTACGAGCAGTACTTC
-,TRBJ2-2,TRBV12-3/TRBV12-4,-,CASSSDTGELSF,TGTGCCAGCAGCTCCGATACTGGGGAGCTGTCTTTT
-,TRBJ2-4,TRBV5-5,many,CASSLGRAKNIQYF,TGTGCCAGCAGCTTGGGCAGGGCCAAAAACATTCAGTACTTC
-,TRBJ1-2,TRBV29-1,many,CSVGVGYTF,TGCAGCGTTGGGGTTGGCTACACCTTC
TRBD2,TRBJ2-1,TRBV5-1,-,CASRLHGRDLYEQFF,TGCGCTAGCAGATTGCACGGGAGGGACTTATACGAGCAGTTCTTC
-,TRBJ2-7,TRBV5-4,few,CASSLDVGGGEQYF,TGTGCCAGCAGCTTGGATGTCGGGGGAGGCGAGCAGTACTTC
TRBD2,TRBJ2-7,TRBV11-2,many,CASSLIKGTRTSYEQYF,TGTGCCAGCAGCCTTATCAAGGGGACTAGGACCTCCTACGAGCAGTACTTC
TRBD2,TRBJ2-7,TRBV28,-,CASSASGLYEQYF,TGTGCCAGCAGTGCTAGCGGATTATACGAGCAGTACTTC
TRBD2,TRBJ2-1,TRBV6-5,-,CAGKGTSGSEQFF,TGTGCCGGCAAAGGGACTAGCGGGAGTGAGCAGTTCTTC
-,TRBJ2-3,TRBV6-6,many,CASRQESTDTQYF,TGTGCCAGCCGGCAGGAAAGCACAGATACGCAGTATTTT
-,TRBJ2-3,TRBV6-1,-,CASSEQGSAYF,TGTGCCAGCAGTGAACAGGGTAGTGCGTATTTT
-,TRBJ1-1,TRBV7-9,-,CTSSLEGGNTEAFF,TGTACCAGCAGCTTAGAAGGTGGGAACACTGAAGCTTTCTTT
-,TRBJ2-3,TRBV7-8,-,CVSSLDWSDTDTQYF,TGTGTCAGCAGCCTAGATTGGTCAGACACAGATACGCAGTATTTT
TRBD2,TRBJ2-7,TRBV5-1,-,CASSEGGSRLEQYF,TGCGCCAGCTCCGAAGGCGGGAGCCGCCTCGAGCAGTACTTC
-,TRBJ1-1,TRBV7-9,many,CASSLAPGTRAFF,TGTGCCAGCAGCTTAGCGCCAGGGACAAGGGCTTTCTTT
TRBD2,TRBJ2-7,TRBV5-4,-,CASSPNTGTSDSYEQYF,TGTGCCAGCAGCCCAAATACCGGGACTAGCGACTCCTACGAGCAGTACTTC
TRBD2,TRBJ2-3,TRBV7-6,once,CASSPYPTTSGRAGQYF,TGTGCCAGCAGCCCCTACCCTACGACTAGCGGGAGGGCCGGGCAGTATTTT
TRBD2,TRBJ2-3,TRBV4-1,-,CASSRSPSGSSTDTQYF,TGCGCCAGCAGCCGGTCCCCGAGCGGGAGTAGCACAGATACGCAGTATTTT
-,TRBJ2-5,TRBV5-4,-,CASSTTSLGETQYF,TGTGCCAGCAGCACAACGTCCCTGGGAGAGACCCAGTACTTC
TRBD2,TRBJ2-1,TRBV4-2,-,CASSLDGGSGRFNEQFF,TGTGCCAGCAGCCTTGATGGAGGTAGCGGGAGGTTTAATGAGCAGTTCTTC
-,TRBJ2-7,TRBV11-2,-,CARSLITYEQCF,TGTGCCAGGAGCTTAATAACCTACGAGCAGTGCTTC
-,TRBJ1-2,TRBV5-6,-,CVSSLAETYGYTF,TGTGTCAGCAGCTTGGCGGAGACCTATGGCTACACCTTC
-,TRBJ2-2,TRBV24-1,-,CATPGRSWYTGELFF,TGTGCCACTCCCGGGCGGTCCTGGTACACCGGGGAGCTGTTTTTT
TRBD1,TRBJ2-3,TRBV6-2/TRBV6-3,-,CATSPRHMATGLTQYF,TGTGCCACCAGCCCTCGACACATGGCGACAGGGCTTACGCAGTATTTT